This T cell receptor (beta chain) derives from a study of graft-versus-host responses after intestinal transplantation. On this clone: No antigen is known for it.

CDR3 length: 17 amino acids. In germline, CDR1 is SEHNR, CDR2 FQNEAQ (reference sequence). V lost 6 bases and J 3 bases, leaving 20 bases between the germline ends. Here immunoSEQ multiplex PCR was the method, and the copy in TCRdb shows in-frame clones only, minus some. The repertoire holds around 76,000 clones, with approximately 93% as singletons. Source: unstimulated CD8+ T cells sorted from spleen or lymph node cells, taken before intestinal transplant. This sequence originates from a human donor who received an intestinal transplant. V is TRBV7-9 and J is TRBJ2-2, with D possibly called TRBD1 or TRBD2 (6 bases each). The chain's CDR3 is CASRGLWGDTDTGELFF. CDR3 coding DNA: TGTGCCAGCAGGGGCCTGTGGGGGGACACAGACACCGGGGAGCTGTTTTTT.